This T cell receptor beta chain was sequenced for a study of molecular identifiers for immune sequencing clone quantification. This clonotype came up many times. The CDR3 is 15 amino acids. The trim removed 6 bases at V and 0 bases at J, leaving 7 bases unmatched. Each CDR3 protein gets one entry after TCRdb re-called the PCR reads with MiXCR. The table records 7,500 to 10,000 distinct CDR3 sequences, less than 20% of them present only once. The chain couples TRBV12-3 or TRBV12-4 to TRBJ2-7, with 8 bases aligning to TRBD1. Input material: naive CD8+ T cells from blood, with Jurkat cell RNA spiked in. Subset specified: FACS-sorted CD8+CD4-CCR7+CD45RA+ naive T cells. This TCR derives from a human donor in good health. Some libraries in this study had Jurkat cell RNA spiked in. CDR3 in amino acids: CASSLRDRTSYEQYF. The CDR3 DNA follows: TGTGCCAGCAGCCTTCGGGACAGGACCTCCTACGAGCAGTACTTC.